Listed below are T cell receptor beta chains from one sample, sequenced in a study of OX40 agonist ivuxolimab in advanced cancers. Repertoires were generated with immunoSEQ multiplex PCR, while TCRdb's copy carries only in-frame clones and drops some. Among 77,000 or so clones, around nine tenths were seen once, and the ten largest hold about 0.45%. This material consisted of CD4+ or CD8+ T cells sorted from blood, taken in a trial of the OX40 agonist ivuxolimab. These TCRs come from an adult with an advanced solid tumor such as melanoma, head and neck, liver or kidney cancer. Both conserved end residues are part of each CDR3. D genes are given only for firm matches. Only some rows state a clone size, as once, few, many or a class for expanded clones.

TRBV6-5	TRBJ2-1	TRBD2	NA	TGTGCCAGCAGGGACATCGGGACTAGCGGTTATGAGCAGTTCTTC	CASRDIGTSGYEQFF
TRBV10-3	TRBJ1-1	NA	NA	TGTGCCATCAGTGAGGGGACCCTAAGGGACACTGAAGCTTTCTTT	CAISEGTLRDTEAFF
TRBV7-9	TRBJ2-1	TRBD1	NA	TGTGCCAGCAGCTCCCCCGGACAGGGGGCAAGGAATGAGCAGTTCTTC	CASSSPGQGARNEQFF
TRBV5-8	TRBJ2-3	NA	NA	TGTGCCAGCAGCTTTCGCACAGATACGCAGTATTTT	CASSFRTDTQYF
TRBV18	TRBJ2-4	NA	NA	TGTGCCAGCTCACCACAGTACCGACAGCCGGACATTCAGTACTTC	CASSPQYRQPDIQYF
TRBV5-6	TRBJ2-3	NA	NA	TGTGCCAGCAGCCAGTACCTTATTGGCCCCCCCGGCGATACGCAGTATTTT	CASSQYLIGPPGDTQYF
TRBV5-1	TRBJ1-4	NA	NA	TGCGCCAGCAGCTTCGAGGGGAGAGTGAATGAAAAACTGTTTTTT	CASSFEGRVNEKLFF
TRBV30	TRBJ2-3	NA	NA	TGTGCCTGGAGTCCTCTTGCGGGGGCCACAGATACGCAGTATTTT	CAWSPLAGATDTQYF
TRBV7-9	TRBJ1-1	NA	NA	TGTGCCAGCAGTTCAAGAAGAGGGACTGAAGCTTTCTTT	CASSSRRGTEAFF
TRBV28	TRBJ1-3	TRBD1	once	TGTGCCAGCATCCAACGGGGACAGCCCTCGAACACCATATATTTT	CASIQRGQPSNTIYF
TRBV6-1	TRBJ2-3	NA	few	TGTGCCAGCAGTGAAAACGGCGGAAGCACAGATACGCAGTATTTT	CASSENGGSTDTQYF
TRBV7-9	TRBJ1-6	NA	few	TGTGCCAGCAGCCCACTGGATTCACCCCTCCACTTT	CASSPLDSPLHF
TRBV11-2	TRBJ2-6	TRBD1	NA	TGTGCCAGCAGCCACGCACAGGGGGCGCTAACCGGGGCCAACGTCCTGACTTTC	CASSHAQGALTGANVLTF
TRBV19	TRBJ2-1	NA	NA	TGTGCCAGTAGTCAAAGGGGGTATTGGGCTAGCGAACGGGATGAGCAGTTCTTC	CASSQRGYWASERDEQFF
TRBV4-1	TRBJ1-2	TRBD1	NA	TGCGCCAGCAGCCAGACGACAGGGGACGGTACTAACTATGGCTACACCTTC	CASSQTTGDGTNYGYTF
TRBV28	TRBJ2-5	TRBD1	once	TGTGCCAGCAGGGTTTGGGGGACAGGGGACCAAGAGACCCAGTACTTC	CASRVWGTGDQETQYF
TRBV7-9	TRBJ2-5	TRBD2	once	TGTGCCAGCAGCCGACTAGCGGGGGGTGGAGAGACCCAGTACTTC	CASSRLAGGGETQYF
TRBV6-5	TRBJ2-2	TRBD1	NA	TGTGCCAGCAGGACACTCAGGGGGCTGATCGGGGAGCTGTTTTTT	CASRTLRGLIGELFF
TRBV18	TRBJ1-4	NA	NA	TGTGCCAGCTCACCCGCAGGGGTTACTAATGAAAAACTGTTTTTT	CASSPAGVTNEKLFF
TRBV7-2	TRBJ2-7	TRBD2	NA	TGTGCCAGCAGCTCTGGGACTAGCGGCAGGGGCTACGAGCAGTACTTC	CASSSGTSGRGYEQYF
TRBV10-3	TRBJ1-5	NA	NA	TGTGCCATCAGCGAGGGACAAGGGTTGAGTCAGCCCCAGCATTTT	CAISEGQGLSQPQHF
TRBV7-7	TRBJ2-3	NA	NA	TGTGCTAGCAGCTCCACGGGGACTAGCACAGATACGCAGTATTTT	CASSSTGTSTDTQYF
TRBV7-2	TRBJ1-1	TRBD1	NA	TGTGCCAGCAGCTTATATCAGGGGGCATCCACTGAAGCTTTCTTT	CASSLYQGASTEAFF
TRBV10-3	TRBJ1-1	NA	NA	TGTGCCATCAGTGAAGGAGGGGGGGGGAACACTGAAGCTTTCTTT	CAISEGGGGNTEAFF
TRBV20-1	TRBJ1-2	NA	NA	TGCAGTGCTAGCCAGACCTATGGCTACACCTTC	CSASQTYGYTF
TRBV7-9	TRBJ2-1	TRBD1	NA	TGTGCCAGCAGCGGACAGGGACTGATAAAGCAGTTCTTC	CASSGQGLIKQFF
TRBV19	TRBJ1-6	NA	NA	TGTGCCAGTAGCAGGGTATATAATTCACCCCTCCACTTT	CASSRVYNSPLHF
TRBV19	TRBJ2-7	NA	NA	TGTGCCAGTAGCCCAGGGACGGGGGTCTACGAGCAGTACTTC	CASSPGTGVYEQYF
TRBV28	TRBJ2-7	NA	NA	TGTGCCAGCAGTTTAAAAGGACAGATGAGGGAGCAGTACTTC	CASSLKGQMREQYF
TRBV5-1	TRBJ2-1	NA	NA	TGCGCCAGCGCGAGGGGGGTACTCTCCTACAATGAGCAGTTCTTC	CASARGVLSYNEQFF
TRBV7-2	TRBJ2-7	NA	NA	TGTGCCAGCAGCCCATCCCCCCTCCAGGCGCTGGGAGAGCAGTACTTC	CASSPSPLQALGEQYF
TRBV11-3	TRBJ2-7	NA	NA	TGTGCCAGCAGCTTATGGGAATGGGAGCACGAGCAGTACTTC	CASSLWEWEHEQYF
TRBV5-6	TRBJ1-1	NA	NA	TGTGCCAGCAGCCCATTTCAGACAAACACTGAAGCTTTCTTT	CASSPFQTNTEAFF
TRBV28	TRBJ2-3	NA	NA	TGTGCCAGCACATTGGGTCCTCCCGGGACGCAGTATTTT	CASTLGPPGTQYF
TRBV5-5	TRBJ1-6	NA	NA	TGTGCCAGCAGCCTTAGTAGTTCACCCCTCCACTTT	CASSLSSSPLHF
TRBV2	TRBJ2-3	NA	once	TGTGCCACCTCCCTGTTGAGCGGGAGCACAGATACGCAGTATTTT	CATSLLSGSTDTQYF
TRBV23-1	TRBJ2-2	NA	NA	TGCGCCAGCAGTCACCCTGGGACTGCCAACACCGGGGAGCTGTTTTTT	CASSHPGTANTGELFF
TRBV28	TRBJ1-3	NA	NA	TGTGCCAGCAGTACCGGGACCTCAAGCGGAAACACCATATATTTT	CASSTGTSSGNTIYF
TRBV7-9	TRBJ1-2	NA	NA	TGTGCCAGCAGCTTAGAGGCGTCTCCGTATGGCTACACCTTC	CASSLEASPYGYTF
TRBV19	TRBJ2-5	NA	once	TGTGCCAGTAGTATAGGCGGGGTAGGGGAGACCCAGTACTTC	CASSIGGVGETQYF
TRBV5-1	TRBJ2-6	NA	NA	TGCGCCAGCAGCTTGACCACAGGGTTGACTGGGGCCAACGTCCTGACTTTC	CASSLTTGLTGANVLTF
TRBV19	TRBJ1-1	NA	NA	TGTGCCGGGTCAATGAAGAGGGTAAACACTGAAGCTTTCTTT	CAGSMKRVNTEAFF